This T cell receptor beta chain was sequenced during a study of T cells in Graves' hyperthyroidism and ophthalmopathy. Study-wide results and limits: In the analysis, a 13 V-J model separated ophthalmopathy from stable hyperthyroidism.

Amplification yielded TCR beta CDR3 regions, with RNA transcripts as the source. The HTBI primer set drove a first-round RT-PCR of the TCR CDR3. Using its own MiXCR run on the multiplex PCR reads, TCRdb lists one record per CDR3 protein. The sample gives roughly 740,000 distinct CDR3 sequences, about a sixth of which show up once; approximately 8.4% is in the top ten. Of note for this clonotype: The antigen is not known.

The CDR3 contains 15 residues. Absence of ophthalmopathy progression within 18 months defined stable Graves' hyperthyroidism. The specimen was blood. The genes are TRBV12-3 or TRBV12-4 and TRBJ1-5; D gene uncertain. The J call may be incorrect, as the DNA end agrees better with TRBJ2-3. The clonotype comes from a man between 18 and 29 years old with Graves' hyperthyroidism. This chain's CDR3 is CASSLTGFGNQPQYF. In nucleotides, the CDR3 is TGTGCCAGCAGTTTAACCGGGTTTGGCAATCAGCCCCAGTATTTT.